The subject of this entry is one T cell receptor beta chain. Its cognate antigen is unknown. This record comes from a study of cytomegalovirus exposure and HLA in healthy donors. The PCR contained 60 Vbeta and 13 Jbeta primers. Measured with immunoSEQ multiplex PCR; TCRdb has only the in-frame clones, and not every one. Of roughly 220,000 clones listed, roughly 80% were seen once; the top ten hold around 2.8%. The germline CDR1 and CDR2 sequences are SGHRS and YFSETQ. This CDR3 is built from 16 residues. The V segment lost 1 base and the J segment 1 base; nucleotides outside the gene matches: 4. General study points: There were several of the most significant clusters that appeared linked to common viral pathogens in a later analysis.

This clonotype was obtained from a man aged 30-40 years in good health and CMV-seronegative. The chain combines TRBV5-1 with TRBJ2-3, with 9 nucleotides matching TRBD2. The sample was PBMCs. The CDR3: CASSLRASGGTDTQYF. The DNA of the CDR3 is TGCGCCAGCAGCTTGAGGGCTAGCGGGGGCACAGATACGCAGTATTTT.